The sequence of this T cell receptor (beta chain) was determined in a study of shared clonotypes between healthy human individuals. Profiling relied on immunoSEQ multiplex PCR, and the TCRdb table lists in-frame clones only, not all of them. This sample yields over a million clones, of which roughly 96% are seen a single time; roughly 1.2% belongs to the top ten. From germline, CDR1 is SGHTA and CDR2 FQGNSA. V was shortened by 5 bases and J by 2 bases, with 9 bases between the two germline ends. CDR3 length equals 14 residues. The sample comprised naive CD4+ T cells sorted from blood. Subset in this sample: CD45RA+ positively selected. The TCR sequence derives from a man aged 30 to 39 in good health. This chain joins TRBV7-2 and TRBJ1-4; D call uncertain. Written as DNA, the CDR3 is TGTGCCAGCAGCGCCGTAGTGACTAATGAAAAACTGTTTTTT. Translating it yields CASSAVVTNEKLFF.